This T cell receptor (beta chain) comes out of a study of radiation and T cells in renal cell carcinoma (dated by TCRdb to 2018 to 2021). Concerning the study at large: Samples came from a clinical trial, in which primary renal cell carcinomas received 15 Gy stereotactic body radiation therapy followed by nephrectomy 4 weeks later. In total, about 50 samples, comprising around 26 tumors and around 27 peripheral blood samples, were subjected to TCR beta sequencing. A total of 4,016,671 unique CDR3 nucleotide sequences, encoding 2.7 million or so unique CDR3 amino acid sequences, were found across all 55 or so samples. Results and caveats for the whole study, not just this receptor: Blood repertoire dynamics were not followed beyond 4 weeks after treatment. The single-armed trial design could not address effects of radiation dose or scheduling on the TCR repertoire. Because no pretreatment tumor biopsies were available, whether clonotypes were present in the tumor at baseline could not be determined. In blood, the top tumor clonotypes increased from baseline to 2 weeks after radiation and then shrank by 4 weeks, which suggests a temporary expansion of tumor-resident clones.

TCR beta libraries were generated from genomic DNA with the immunoSEQ kit, following the manufacturer's recommendations. Library preparation used a first multiplex PCR with proprietary primers, then a second PCR adding unique barcodes, with bead cleanups after each round. A kit-provided positive control reaction and a negative control reaction were included in every sample batch. The final libraries underwent checking on an Agilent 4200 TapeStation D1000 ScreenTape, volumetric pooling, and quantification by qPCR. Sequencing was performed on an Illumina NextSeq500 with a MidOutput 150-cycle cartridge, and 156 Read1 and 15 Index1 cycles were run with kit custom primers. The pooled library was loaded at 0.75 to 1 pM, and about 21% PhiX control was spiked in. The paper's data handling went like this. Vendor-processed data were analyzed in R, and a clonotype was defined as all T cells sharing the same CDR3 nucleotide sequence. For clone abundance analyses, frequencies were normalized to the 10,000 most abundant clones per sample. Public T cell clones, which averaged fewer than five per sample, were removed prior to analysis. A difference in abundance of at least 32-fold between compartments was used to define tumor-enriched and baseline blood-enriched clonotypes. Clonotypes expanded or contracted between blood time points were identified with a beta-binomial differential abundance model. Tumor-blood repertoire similarity was measured with the Baroni-Urbani and Buser coefficient, and group comparisons used two-tailed Wilcoxon tests in R. Here the immuneACCESS table is served through TCRdb, limited to in-frame sequences with V and J called. Missing clones are a known gap in these copies; in checked studies unresolved V genes cover under half, and the rest lacks a known reason. The V and J calls and the clone size are those of that table, but D and trimming were determined from the DNA. Within this sample are about 130,000 clones, with 81% of them counted one time only. The ten biggest clones cover 5% to 6.5% of the sample.

With regard to this clone: There is no known antigen for this receptor. Per-base qualities were not stored, and no clone one base away is much larger.

From the cysteine up to the phenylalanine, the CDR3 has a length of 13 residues. This entry keeps only the CDR3 DNA: 39 bases, framed from base 1. As encoded in the germline V gene (reference sequence), CDR1 is LNHDA while CDR2 is SQIVND. V and J are truncated by 3 bases and 1 base respectively, leaving an intervening sequence of 6 bases. This specimen's time point label, per the study, means: blood 2 weeks post-SBRT. The sample's treatment or condition label is to be understood as: 15 Gy SBRT to primary tumor, nephrectomy 4 weeks later. Serial peripheral blood from radiation-treated patients was sampled at baseline, 2 weeks and 4 weeks after SBRT to track tumor-enriched clonotypes. Renal cell carcinoma with clear cell pathology was present in all patients. Genomic DNA for TCR sequencing was prepared using the QIAamp DNA Blood Mini Kit (Qiagen). Samples were included in the analyses only if all quality control checks were passed.

This chain joins TRBV19 to TRBJ1-2, with no reliable assignment of the D segment. This sample comprised blood, obtained from a patient whose treatment included radiotherapy and nephrectomy. The sequence was obtained from a man aged 50 to 60 with renal cell carcinoma. The nucleotides are TGTGCCAGTAGTATCAAGTTTAACTATGGCTACACCTTC. This encodes CASSIKFNYGYTF.